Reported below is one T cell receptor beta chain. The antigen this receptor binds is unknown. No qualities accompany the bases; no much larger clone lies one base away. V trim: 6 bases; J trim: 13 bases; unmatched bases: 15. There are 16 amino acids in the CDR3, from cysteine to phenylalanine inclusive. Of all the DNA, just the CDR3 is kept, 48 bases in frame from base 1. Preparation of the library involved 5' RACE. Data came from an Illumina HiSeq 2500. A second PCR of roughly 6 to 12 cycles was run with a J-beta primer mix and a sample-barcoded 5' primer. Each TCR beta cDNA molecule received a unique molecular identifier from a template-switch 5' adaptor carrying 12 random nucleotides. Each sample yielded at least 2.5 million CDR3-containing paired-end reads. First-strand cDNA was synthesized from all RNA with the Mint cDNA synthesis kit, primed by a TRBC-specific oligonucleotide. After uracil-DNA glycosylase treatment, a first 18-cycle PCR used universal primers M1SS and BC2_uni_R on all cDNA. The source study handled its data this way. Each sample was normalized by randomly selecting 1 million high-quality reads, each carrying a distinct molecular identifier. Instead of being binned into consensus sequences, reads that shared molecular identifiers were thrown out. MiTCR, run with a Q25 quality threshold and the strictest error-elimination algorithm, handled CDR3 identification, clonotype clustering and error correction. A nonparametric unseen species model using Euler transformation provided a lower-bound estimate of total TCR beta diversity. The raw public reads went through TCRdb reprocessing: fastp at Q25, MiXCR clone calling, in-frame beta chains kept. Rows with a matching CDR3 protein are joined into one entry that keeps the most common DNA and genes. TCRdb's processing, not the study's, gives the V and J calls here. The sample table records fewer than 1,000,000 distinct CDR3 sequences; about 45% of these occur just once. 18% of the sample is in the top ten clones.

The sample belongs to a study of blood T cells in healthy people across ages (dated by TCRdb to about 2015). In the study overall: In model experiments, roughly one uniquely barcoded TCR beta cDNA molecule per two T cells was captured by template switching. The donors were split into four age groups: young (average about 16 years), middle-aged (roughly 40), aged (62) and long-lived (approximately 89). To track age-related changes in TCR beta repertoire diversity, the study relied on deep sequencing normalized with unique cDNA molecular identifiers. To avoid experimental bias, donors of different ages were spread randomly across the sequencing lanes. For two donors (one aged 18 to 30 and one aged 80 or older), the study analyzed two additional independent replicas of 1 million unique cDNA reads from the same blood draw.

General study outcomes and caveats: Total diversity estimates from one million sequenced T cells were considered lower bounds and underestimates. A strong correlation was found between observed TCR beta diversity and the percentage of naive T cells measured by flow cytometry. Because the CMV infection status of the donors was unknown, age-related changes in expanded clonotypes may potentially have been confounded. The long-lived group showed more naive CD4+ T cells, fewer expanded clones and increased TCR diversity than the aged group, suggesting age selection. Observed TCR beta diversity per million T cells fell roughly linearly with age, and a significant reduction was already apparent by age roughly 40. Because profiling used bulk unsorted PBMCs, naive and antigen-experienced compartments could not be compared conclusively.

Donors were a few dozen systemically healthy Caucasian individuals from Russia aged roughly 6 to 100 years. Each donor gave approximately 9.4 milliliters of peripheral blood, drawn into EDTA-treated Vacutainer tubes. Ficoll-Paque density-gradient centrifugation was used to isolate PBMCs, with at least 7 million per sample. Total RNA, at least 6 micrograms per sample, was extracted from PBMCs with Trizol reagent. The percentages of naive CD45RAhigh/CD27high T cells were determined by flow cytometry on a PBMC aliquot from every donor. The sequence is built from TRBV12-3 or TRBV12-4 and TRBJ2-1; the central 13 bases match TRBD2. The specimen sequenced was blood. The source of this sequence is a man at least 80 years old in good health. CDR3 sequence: CASRTDLLGTSGIQFF. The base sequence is TGTGCCAGCAGGACCGACCTCCTAGGGACTAGCGGGATCCAGTTCTTC.